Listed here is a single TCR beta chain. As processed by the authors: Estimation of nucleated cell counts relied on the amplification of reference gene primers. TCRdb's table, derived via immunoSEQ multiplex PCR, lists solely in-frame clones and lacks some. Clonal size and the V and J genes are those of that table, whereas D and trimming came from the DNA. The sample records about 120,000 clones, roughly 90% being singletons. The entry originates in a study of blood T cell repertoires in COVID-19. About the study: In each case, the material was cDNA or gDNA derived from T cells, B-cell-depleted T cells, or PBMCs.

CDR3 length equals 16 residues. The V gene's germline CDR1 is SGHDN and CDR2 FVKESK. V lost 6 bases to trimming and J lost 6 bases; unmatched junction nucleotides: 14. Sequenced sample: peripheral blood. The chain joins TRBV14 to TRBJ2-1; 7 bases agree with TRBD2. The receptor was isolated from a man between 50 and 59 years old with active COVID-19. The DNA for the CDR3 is TGTGCCAGCAGGGATTCTGCTAGCGGCCATTTCAATGAGCAGTTCTTC. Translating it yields CASRDSASGHFNEQFF.